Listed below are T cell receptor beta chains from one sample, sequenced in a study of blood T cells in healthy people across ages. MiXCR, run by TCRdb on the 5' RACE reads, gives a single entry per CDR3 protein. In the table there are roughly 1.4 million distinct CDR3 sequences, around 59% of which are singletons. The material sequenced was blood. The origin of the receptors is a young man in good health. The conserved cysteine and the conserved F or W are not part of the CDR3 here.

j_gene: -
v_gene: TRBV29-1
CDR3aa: SVDGQGANEQY

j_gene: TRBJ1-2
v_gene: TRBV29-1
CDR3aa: SGGPEQGDYGYT

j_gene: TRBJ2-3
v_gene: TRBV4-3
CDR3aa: ASSQVGQGSDTQY

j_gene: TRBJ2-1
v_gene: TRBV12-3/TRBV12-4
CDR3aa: ASSWGLAGVEQF

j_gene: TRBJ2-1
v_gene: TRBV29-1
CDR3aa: SVGFTGANEQF

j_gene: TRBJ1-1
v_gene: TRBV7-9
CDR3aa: ASSLGAPAF

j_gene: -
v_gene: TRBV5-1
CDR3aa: ASSLYPRAYEQY

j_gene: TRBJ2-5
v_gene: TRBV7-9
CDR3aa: ASSQPGGVETQY

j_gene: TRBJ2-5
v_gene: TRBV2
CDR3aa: ASSSLAALRETQY

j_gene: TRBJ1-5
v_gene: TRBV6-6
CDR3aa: ASSYSPYSNQPQH

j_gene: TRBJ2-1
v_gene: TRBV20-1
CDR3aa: SARDSFQRQTLGNEQF

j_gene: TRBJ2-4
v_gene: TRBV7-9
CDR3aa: ASSLGWKEENIQY

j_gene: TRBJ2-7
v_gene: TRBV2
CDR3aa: ASSEMLVSYEQY

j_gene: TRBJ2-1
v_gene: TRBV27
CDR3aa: ASSPRGTPSYNEQF

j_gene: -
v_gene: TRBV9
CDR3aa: ASSPTSDEGYEQY

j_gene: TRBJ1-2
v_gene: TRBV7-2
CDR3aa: ASKFTRDGYGYT

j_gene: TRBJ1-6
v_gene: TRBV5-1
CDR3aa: ASSLAQNSPLH

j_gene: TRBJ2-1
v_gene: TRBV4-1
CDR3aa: ASSQASGSPNEQF

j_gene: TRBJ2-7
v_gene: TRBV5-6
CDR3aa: ASSVIDRDYEQY

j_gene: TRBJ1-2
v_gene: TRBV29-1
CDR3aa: SVRGHRDRGAYGYT

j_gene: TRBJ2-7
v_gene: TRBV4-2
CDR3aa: ASSQDLRAGDEQY

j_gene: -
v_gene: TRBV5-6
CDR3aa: ASSLGDAAYEQY

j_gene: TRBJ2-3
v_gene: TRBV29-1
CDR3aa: SVGDTQY

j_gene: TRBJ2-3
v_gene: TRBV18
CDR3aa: ASSPSGFDTQY

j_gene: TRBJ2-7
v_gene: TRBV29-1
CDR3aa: SVKDSLSYEQY

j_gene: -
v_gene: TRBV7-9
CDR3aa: ASSLGRGRDLNIQY

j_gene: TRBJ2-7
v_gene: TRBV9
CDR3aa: ASSVATSGPKNEQY

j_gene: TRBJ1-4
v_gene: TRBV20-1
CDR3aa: SARRGLRANEKLF